These 31 T cell receptor beta chains were sequenced from one sample in a study of blood T cells in healthy people across ages (dated by TCRdb to the mid-2010s). Libraries were built with 5' RACE. Sequenced using an Illumina HiSeq 2500. A second PCR of roughly 7 to 12 cycles was performed with a sample-barcoded 5' primer and a J-beta primer mix. TCRdb trimmed the raw reads at Q25, called clones with MiXCR and kept productive beta chains. Each entry merges the rows of one CDR3 protein and shows their most common DNA and genes. The table for this sample lists 1.5 million to 2 million distinct CDR3 sequences; 28% of them were counted only once. Roughly 8% of the sample rests with the top ten. The sequencing input was blood. The origin of the receptors is a woman aged 25 to 39 in good health.

This rearrangement joins TRBV6-1 to TRBJ2-1, with 9 bases identical to TRBD1. The J call may be faulty, since TRBJ2-7 better matches the DNA end. CDR1 and CDR2 (germline): MNHNS, SASEGT. The CDR3 extends over 17 amino acids. The CDR3 spells CASKNTLGQGYNNEQYF. CDR3 DNA sequence: TGTGCCAGCAAAAATACTCTCGGACAGGGGTACAACAATGAGCAGTACTTC.

This clonotype turned up a few times. The genes are TRBV15 and TRBJ2-2; the D is unclear. Germline V CDR1 and CDR2: LNHNV, YYDKDF (reference sequence). The V and J ends lost 8 bases and 0 bases respectively, with 1 base between them. This CDR3 region has 11 residues. The CDR3 spells CATSNTGELFF. The CDR3 nucleotides read TGTGCCACCTCGAACACCGGGGAGCTGTTTTTT.

This rearrangement joins TRBV10-2 to TRBJ2-7; D is perhaps TRBD1 or TRBD2 (5 bases each). V was shortened by 8 bases and J by 3 bases, with 17 bases between the two germline ends. CDR3 size: 14 residues. CDR1 and CDR2 from the germline V gene are WSHSY and SAAADI. The DNA for the CDR3 is TGCGCCAGCGGTGGATGGGGACGTGACTACGAGCAGTACTTC. This codes for CASGGWGRDYEQYF.

This clonotype was picked up a small number of times. V is TRBV29-1 and J is TRBJ2-6; possibly TRBD2 for D (5 bases). The V end was cut by 4 bases, the J end by 2 bases, with 12 bases between. The CDR3 is 15 residues long. Looked up from germline, CDR1 is SQVTM and CDR2 is ANQGSEA. DNA for the CDR3: TGCAGCGTTGGCGTCGGGAACGCTGGGGCCAACGTCCTGACTTTC. This gives the protein CSVGVGNAGANVLTF.

This clonotype appeared many times. The V gene is TRBV20-1, the J gene TRBJ2-7; 11 positions match TRBD2. CDR3 size: 16 residues. The junction had 14 bases not matched to a gene; V was cut back by 5 bases and J by 5 bases. Germline CDR1 and CDR2: DFQATT and SNEGSKA (reference sequence). The CDR3 here is CSASTLALAGVDEQYF. CDR3 nucleotides: TGCAGTGCTTCAACCCTCGCACTAGCGGGAGTCGACGAGCAGTACTTC.

In this sample, this clonotype turned up many times. This chain joins TRBV20-1 and TRBJ2-5, with 14 bases matching TRBD2. CDR1 DFQATT and CDR2 SNEGSKA come from the germline V gene (reference sequence). This CDR3 has 16 residues. V lost 3 bases to trimming and J lost 1 base; unmatched junction nucleotides: 4. CDR3 loop: CSASRLAGGSQETQYF. The DNA of the CDR3 is TGCAGTGCTAGCCGACTAGCGGGAGGGAGCCAAGAGACCCAGTACTTC.

The chain carries TRBV5-1 and TRBJ2-2; D might be TRBD1 (5 bases). The CDR3 consists of 14 residues. The germline V gene has CDR1 SGHRS and CDR2 YFSETQ. Between the trimmed V and J ends, which lost 4 bases and 5 bases, there was a span of 12 bases. CDR3 coding DNA: TGCGCCAGCAGCGCTGTTCAGGGTACCGGGGAGCTGTTTTTT. Protein sequence: CASSAVQGTGELFF.

This sequence joins TRBV5-1 and TRBJ1-2, with 8 bases that match TRBD1. V lost 4 bases to trimming and J lost 3 bases; unmatched junction nucleotides: 8. Germline CDR1 and CDR2: SGHRS and YFSETQ. The CDR3 consists of 15 residues. This CDR3 is CASSGLTGDDYGYTF. The DNA for the CDR3 is TGCGCCAGCAGCGGACTGACAGGGGATGACTATGGCTACACCTTC.

This chain links TRBV21-1 with TRBJ1-3; the listed D gene, TRBD1, was not tested against the DNA. TRBV21-1 is deemed a pseudogene. The CDR3 has 16 residues. The CDR3 sequence is CASSKGPPRRGNTIYF. The CDR3 bases are TGTGCCAGCAGCAAAGGGCCCCCCAGGAGGGGAAACACCATATATTTT.

The genes are TRBV6-2 or TRBV6-3 and TRBJ1-5; D may be TRBD1 (6 bases). The germline V gene has CDR1 MNHEY and CDR2 SVGEGT. V lost 4 bases, J lost 0 bases, and 10 bases lay in between. There are 15 residues in the CDR3. The CDR3 loop reads CASSSRQDSNQPQHF. As DNA, the CDR3 is TGTGCCAGCAGTTCAAGACAGGATAGCAATCAGCCCCAGCATTTT.

This clonotype was observed a handful of times. CDR3 amino acids: CASSLPSIKQFF. In DNA form, the CDR3 reads TGTGCCAGCAGCTTACCTAGCATCAAGCAGTTCTTC. The J gene is TRBJ2-1, the V gene TRBV7-9; possible D gene TRBD2, 5 bases. Trimming removed 2 bases from V and 11 bases from J, with 10 bases in between. Germline CDR1 and CDR2: SEHNR and FQNEAQ (reference sequence). The CDR3 loop spans 12 amino acids.

V gene TRBV2 combines with J gene TRBJ2-4; no clear D. The DNA end favors TRBJ2-7, so the J call may be wrong. The CDR3 loop spans 15 amino acids. From germline, CDR1 is SNHLY and CDR2 FYNNEI. The CDR3 is CASKGPRTWNYEQYF. The CDR3 nucleotides are TGTGCCAGCAAGGGCCCGAGAACCTGGAACTACGAGCAGTACTTC.

This chain joins TRBV18 and TRBJ1-3; 12 nucleotides match TRBD1. With 4 bases clipped from V and 2 bases from J, the junction kept 3 bases outside the gene matches. The CDR3 sequence is 16 residues long. The germline CDR1 and CDR2 sequences are KGHSH and LQKENI. The CDR3 is CASSRGQGATGNTIYF. CDR3 DNA: TGTGCCAGCTCACGGGGACAGGGGGCCACTGGAAACACCATATATTTT.

V is TRBV7-2 and J is TRBJ2-3, with 14 bases matching TRBD2. The CDR3 has 18 residues. Germline assignment: CDR1 SGHTA and CDR2 FQGNSA. V gave up 4 bases and J gave up 5 bases; unmatched junction bases: 11. For the CDR3, the DNA is TGTGCCAGCAGCTCAAGGACTAGCGGGAGGCGGGGGGGAGATACGCAGTATTTT. Translated: CASSSRTSGRRGGDTQYF.

The sample holds many counts of this clonotype. This rearrangement joins TRBV12-3 or TRBV12-4 to TRBJ2-7; weak D call: TRBD2 (5 bases). CDR3 length equals 13 residues. The V and J ends lost 6 bases and 1 base respectively, with 10 bases between them. CDR3 coding DNA: TGTGCCAGCAGGGACTCTATGTCCTACGAGCAGTACTTC. Encoded protein: CASRDSMSYEQYF.

CDR3 sequence: CSANRDTLYNEQYF. Here the CDR3 DNA reads TGCAGTGCTAATCGGGACACCCTTTACAATGAGCAGTACTTC. The V call is TRBV20-1, the J call TRBJ2-7; a possible D gene is TRBD1 (6 bases). This CDR3 spans 14 amino acids. V shed 4 bases and J shed 7 bases, with 20 bases lying between them. Germline V gives CDR1 DFQATT, CDR2 SNEGSKA (reference sequence).

This clonotype appeared a few times. This chain joins TRBV21-1 and TRBJ2-1; whether TRBD2, the table's D call, matches the DNA was not checked. TRBV21-1 is a listed pseudogene. This CDR3 spans 15 amino acids. Here the CDR3 DNA reads TGTGCCAGCAGCCCCACTCCCAAAACCTACAATGAGCAGTTCTTC. It yields the protein CASSPTPKTYNEQFF.

The V and J genes are TRBV18 and TRBJ2-2; perhaps TRBD1 as D (6 bases). V was shortened by 4 bases and J by 3 bases, with 9 bases between the two germline ends. The V gene's germline CDR1 is KGHSH and CDR2 LQKENI. The CDR3 has 14 residues. Written as DNA, the CDR3 is TGTGCCAGCTCACAAGGACAGCACACCGGGGAGCTGTTTTTT. This sequence encodes CASSQGQHTGELFF. Together with reference TRBV18 and TRBJ2-2, the CDR3 gives the full variable domain: NAGVMQNPRHLVRRRGQEARLRCSPMKGHSHVYWYRQLPEEGLKFMVYLQKENIIDESGMPKERFSAEFPKEGPSILRIQQVVRGDSAAYFCASSQGQHTGELFFGEGSRLTVL.

On this clonotype: A junction boundary mismatches the germline segment, possibly from a read error. This rearrangement joins TRBV29-1 to TRBJ2-3; 7 bases agree with TRBD2. There are 12 residues in the CDR3. Germline V gene data show CDR1 as SQVTM and CDR2 as ANQGSEA. DNA of the CDR3: TGCAGCGTTGAAGGCGGGGGAGATGCGCAGTATTTT. It specifies CSVEGGGDAQYF.

This clonotype was counted between two and nine times. The V call is TRBV2, the J call TRBJ1-1; D unclear. CDR1 and CDR2 (germline): SNHLY, FYNNEI. Trimming pared 2 bases from V and 6 bases from J, leaving 10 bases between. The CDR3 runs 13 residues. The CDR3 region is CASSELEAPEAFF. The CDR3 DNA sequence: TGTGCCAGCAGTGAACTGGAGGCTCCTGAAGCTTTCTTT.

This clonotype has at least ten counts. The rearrangement links TRBV12-3 or TRBV12-4 to TRBJ2-1; 7 positions agree with TRBD2. The CDR3 sequence is 14 residues long. V gave up 6 bases and J gave up 2 bases; unmatched junction bases: 4. The CDR3 protein is CASSREVAYNEQFF. DNA for the CDR3: TGTGCCAGCAGCCGGGAGGTGGCCTACAATGAGCAGTTCTTC.

The chain uses TRBV27 and TRBJ2-3; possibly TRBD2 for D (6 bases). Germline-derived CDR1 and CDR2 are MNHEY and SMNVEV (reference sequence). The CDR3 loop spans 16 amino acids. V gave up 8 bases and J gave up 4 bases, with 22 bases separating them. The DNA of the CDR3 is TGTGCCAGCGGGGCCGGAGGGAATCCCCTGGCAGATACGCAGTATTTT. It encodes CASGAGGNPLADTQYF.

The V call is TRBV7-9, the J call TRBJ2-1; 9 bases align to TRBD2. CDR3 length equals 16 residues. Germline assignment: CDR1 SEHNR and CDR2 FQNEAQ (reference sequence). Trimming cost V 5 bases and J 9 bases; bases outside gene matches: 14. CDR3 in DNA: TGTGCCAGCAGCGAATCGGGACTAGCCGTCGTTGGTGAGCAGTTCTTC. It yields the protein CASSESGLAVVGEQFF.

The chain uses TRBV4-1 and TRBJ2-1; D assignment may be TRBD1 or TRBD2 (5 bases each). CDR3 length equals 15 residues. The germline V and J ends were trimmed by 3 bases and 5 bases, with 14 bases remaining between them. In germline, CDR1 is MGHRA, CDR2 YSYEKL. Here the CDR3 reads CASSQGPELNNEQFF. For the CDR3, the DNA is TGCGCCAGCAGCCAGGGACCGGAGCTGAACAATGAGCAGTTCTTC.

The sample holds a few counts of this clonotype. This rearrangement joins TRBV9 to TRBJ2-7, with 8 bases fitting TRBD2. V shed 3 bases and J 2 bases; nucleotides not matched to a gene: 7. The CDR3 has 15 amino acids. Germline V gene lookup returns CDR1 SGDLS and CDR2 YYNGEE. Here the CDR3 DNA reads TGTGCCAGCAGCGCGAGCGGGGGAAGAACCTACGAGCAGTACTTC. It translates to CASSASGGRTYEQYF.

This clonotype was found a few times. This chain joins TRBV18 and TRBJ1-2; tentatively, D is TRBD1 (6 bases). V was pared by 8 bases and J by 2 bases, with 9 bases between. Germline V CDR1 and CDR2: KGHSH, LQKENI. CDR3 length: 12 amino acids. This CDR3 reads CASPGENYGYTF. The DNA of the CDR3 is TGTGCCAGCCCAGGGGAAAACTATGGCTACACCTTC.

The chain links TRBV7-9 to TRBJ1-6, with D maybe TRBD1 (6 bases). Germline V gene lookup returns CDR1 SEHNR and CDR2 FQNEAQ (reference sequence). The length of the CDR3 is 14 residues. The germline V and J ends were trimmed by 6 bases and 7 bases, with 13 bases remaining between them. The CDR3 coding sequence is TGTGCCAGCAGATCGTGGACAGAGAATTCACCCCTCCACTTT. Translation: CASRSWTENSPLHF.

Comment on this clonotype: One end of the junction varies from germline; a read error may be responsible. The V gene is TRBV9, the J gene TRBJ2-1; TRBD2 matches at 10 bases. Germline V lookup: CDR1 SGDLS, CDR2 YYNGEE. The CDR3 has 15 residues. CDR3 loop: CASTVELAGAHEQFF. CDR3 DNA: TGTGCCAGCACCGTAGAGCTAGCGGGAGCCCATGAGCAGTTCTTC.

As regards this clonotype: A much larger clone is a single base away; this may be a read error. J is TRBJ2-3 and V is TRBV12-3 or TRBV12-4; 7 nucleotides align to TRBD1. This CDR3 is 14 amino acids long. With 8 bases clipped from V and 3 bases from J, the junction kept 8 bases outside the gene matches. The CDR3 here is CASASRGRTDTQYF. The CDR3 DNA reads as TGTGCCAGCGCCAGTAGGGGGCGAACAGATACGCAGTATTTT.

This clonotype was found once. Just one base apart from a much larger clone, this may be a read error. This rearrangement joins TRBV5-6 to TRBJ2-3; tentative D call: TRBD2 (5 bases). The CDR3 extends over 15 amino acids. V was clipped by 7 bases and J by 0 bases, with 15 bases between them. Germline V CDR1 and CDR2: SGHDT, YYEEEE. DNA of the CDR3: TGTGCCAGCGGGATGAACCGGGGTAGCACAGATACGCAGTATTTT. Translated, it gives CASGMNRGSTDTQYF. Filled out from reference TRBV5-6 and TRBJ2-3, the complete variable domain reads DAGVTQSPTHLIKTRGQQVTLRCSPKSGHDTVSWYQQALGQGPQFIFQYYEEEERQRGNFPDRFSGHQFPNYSSELNVNALLLGDSALYLCASGMNRGSTDTQYFGPGTRLTVL.

The V call is TRBV20-1, the J call TRBJ2-5; 16 nucleotides align to TRBD2. The germline V gene encodes CDR1 DFQATT and CDR2 SNEGSKA (reference sequence). The CDR3 contains 13 residues. The CDR3 bases are TGCAGCCAGGGGACTAGCGGGAGGGGTGAGCAGTACTTC. The encoded protein is CSQGTSGRGEQYF.